The 13 T cell receptor beta chains given below trace back to one sample, sequenced in a study of blood T cell repertoires in COVID-19. The table came from immunoSEQ multiplex PCR; TCRdb's copy has only in-frame clones and leaves some out. The profile shows under 200,000 clones, roughly 83% of them singletons. Sample: peripheral blood. The source is a woman aged 40 to 50 with COVID-19, enrolled during active disease.

Written as DNA, the CDR3 is TGTGCCAGCAGCAAAGTGCCCCAGGGCGGCACCGGGGAGCTGTTTTTT. Translation: CASSKVPQGGTGELFF. The genes are TRBV21-1 and TRBJ2-2; TRBD1, the table's D call, lacks a check against the DNA. TRBV21-1 is a pseudogene locus. The CDR3 covers 16 residues.

This clone has a handful of counts. The chain recombines TRBV6-4 with TRBJ2-7, with D possibly being TRBD1 (6 bases). V was pared by 3 bases and J by 7 bases, with 19 bases between. The CDR3 runs to 15 residues. Germline V gene sequence: CDR1 MRHNA, CDR2 SNTAGT. For the CDR3, the DNA is TGTGCCAGCAGTGAAAGAGGGGGACGGACCCTGGAGCAGTACTTC. Amino acids: CASSERGGRTLEQYF.

The V call is TRBV4-2, the J call TRBJ2-6, with TRBD1 as a possible D gene (6 bases). Germline loops: CDR1 LGHNA, CDR2 YNFKEQ. The V end lost 5 bases, the J end lost 0 bases, and 11 bases lay between the germline ends. The CDR3 contains 16 residues. The CDR3 nucleotides read TGTGCCAGCAGCACAGGGTCCCTCTCTGGGGCCAACGTCCTGACTTTC. Translation: CASSTGSLSGANVLTF.

The rearrangement joins TRBV5-4 to TRBJ2-3; 16 bases agree with TRBD2. V lost 3 bases, J lost 6 bases, and 4 bases stayed unmatched. The CDR3 sequence is 16 residues long. Per germline, CDR1 SGHNT and CDR2 YYREEE (reference sequence). CDR3 amino acids: CASSSGLAGGSDTQYF. CDR3 DNA: TGTGCCAGCAGCTCGGGACTAGCGGGAGGGTCTGATACGCAGTATTTT.

A few counts support this clone. The V and J genes are TRBV3-1 (or the pseudogene TRBV3-2) and TRBJ2-1, with a weak D call TRBD2 (5 bases). CDR1 is LGHDT and CDR2 is YNNKEL in the germline V gene (reference sequence). This CDR3 has 14 amino acids. The ends were cut back, 4 bases at V and 5 bases at J, with 12 bases in the middle. CDR3 sequence reads: CASSLRGLNNEQFF. CDR3 bases: TGTGCCAGCAGCCTTCGAGGACTTAACAATGAGCAGTTCTTC.

This clone was observed a few times. V usage is TRBV19 and J usage is TRBJ2-5, with 8 nucleotides matching TRBD1. The J segment lost 7 bases and the V segment lost 5 bases, leaving 9 bases of the junction unmatched. The CDR3 runs 14 residues. Germline assignment: CDR1 LNHDA and CDR2 SQIVND (reference sequence). For the CDR3, the DNA is TGTGCCAGTAGTTCCCGACAGGGGCTGGGGACCCAGTACTTC. Protein sequence: CASSSRQGLGTQYF.

The rearrangement uses TRBV4-2 and TRBJ1-2, with 8 bases matching TRBD1. There are 14 residues in the CDR3. The germline V gene encodes CDR1 LGHNA and CDR2 YNFKEQ. With 3 bases clipped from V and 6 bases from J, the junction kept 6 bases outside the gene matches. The CDR3 DNA reads as TGTGCCAGCAGCCACTCGGACAGGGTCGATGGCTACACCTTC. It translates to CASSHSDRVDGYTF.

In this sample, this clone turned up once. The rearrangement joins TRBV7-9 to TRBJ1-5, with D unresolved. This CDR3 spans 13 amino acids. With 5 bases removed from V and 5 bases from J, the gap between germline ends came to 10 bases. Germline CDR1 SEHNR, CDR2 FQNEAQ (reference sequence). The CDR3 reads CASSPRAYQPQHF. As DNA, the CDR3 is TGTGCCAGCAGCCCGCGAGCGTATCAGCCCCAGCATTTT.

This clone was detected only once. The V call is TRBV7-9, the J call TRBJ2-1; D perhaps matches TRBD2 (5 bases). The length of the CDR3 is 14 residues. Germline V CDR1 and CDR2: SEHNR, FQNEAQ (reference sequence). Trimming pared 5 bases from V and 2 bases from J, leaving 10 bases between. Here the CDR3 DNA reads TGTGCCAGCAGCCAGCAGAGGGCCTACAATGAGCAGTTCTTC. This sequence encodes CASSQQRAYNEQFF. The full variable domain, rest sourced from reference TRBV7-9 and TRBJ2-1, is DTGVSQNPRHKITKRGQNVTFRCDPISEHNRLYWYRQTLGQGPEFLTYFQNEAQLEKSRLLSDRFSAERPKGSFSTLEIQRTEQGDSAMYLCASSQQRAYNEQFFGPGTRLTVL.

The chain has TRBV11-2 and TRBJ2-7; D not certain. Per the germline V gene, CDR1 is SGHAT and CDR2 is FQNNGV. Trimming removed 0 bases from V and 3 bases from J, with 9 bases in between. The CDR3 consists of 14 residues. CDR3 in DNA: TGTGCCAGCAGCTTAGATCCTATCCTCTACGAGCAGTACTTC. Its translation: CASSLDPILYEQYF.

The V gene is TRBV7-3, the J gene TRBJ2-2; TRBD2 matches at 7 bases. Germline V gene lookup returns CDR1 SGHTA and CDR2 FQGTGA. The length of the CDR3 is 14 residues. Trimming cost V 2 bases and J 5 bases; bases outside gene matches: 2. DNA of the CDR3: TGTGCCAGCAGCTTAGGAGCGGGGACCGGGGAGCTGTTTTTT. Translating gives CASSLGAGTGELFF.

This clone came up once. This sequence joins TRBV6-2 or TRBV6-3 and TRBJ2-1, with no clear D. CDR3 length: 15 residues. Between the trimmed V and J ends, which lost 0 bases and 5 bases, there was a span of 11 bases. Germline CDR1 and CDR2: MNHEY and SVGEGT. DNA for the CDR3: TGTGCCAGCAGTTACTCGTTTACAGACCACAATGAGCAGTTCTTC. It translates to CASSYSFTDHNEQFF.

The V and J genes are TRBV9 and TRBJ2-3; TRBD2 matches at 7 bases. Germline V gene data show CDR1 as SGDLS and CDR2 as YYNGEE. The CDR3 totals 18 residues. V shed 3 bases and J 3 bases; nucleotides not matched to a gene: 16. CDR3 region: CASSERGLAEPGTDTQYF. The CDR3, as DNA: TGTGCCAGCAGCGAACGTGGGCTAGCGGAGCCAGGAACAGATACGCAGTATTTT. Full variable domain (outside the CDR3, taken from reference TRBV9 and TRBJ2-3): DSGVTQTPKHLITATGQRVTLRCSPRSGDLSVYWYQQSLDQGLQFLIQYYNGEERAKGNILERFSAQQFPDLHSELNLSSLELGDSALYFCASSERGLAEPGTDTQYFGPGTRLTVL.